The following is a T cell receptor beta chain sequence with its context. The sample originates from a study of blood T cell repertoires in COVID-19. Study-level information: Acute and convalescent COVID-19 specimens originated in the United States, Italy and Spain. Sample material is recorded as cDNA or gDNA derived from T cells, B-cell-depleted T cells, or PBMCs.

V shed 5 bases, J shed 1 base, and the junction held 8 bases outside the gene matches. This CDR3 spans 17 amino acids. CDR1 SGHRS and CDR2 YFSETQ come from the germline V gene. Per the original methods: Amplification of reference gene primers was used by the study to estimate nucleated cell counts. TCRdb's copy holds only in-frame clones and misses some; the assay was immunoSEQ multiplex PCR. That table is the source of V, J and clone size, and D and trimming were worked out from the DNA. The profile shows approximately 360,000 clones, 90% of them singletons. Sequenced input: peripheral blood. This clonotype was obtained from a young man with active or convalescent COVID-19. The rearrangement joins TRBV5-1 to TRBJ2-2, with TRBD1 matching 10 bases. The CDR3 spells CASRPGTGAWNTGELFF. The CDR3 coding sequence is TGCGCCAGCAGGCCCGGGACAGGGGCTTGGAACACCGGGGAGCTGTTTTTT.